Listed here is a single TCR beta chain. The antigen remains unidentified. Germline loops: CDR1 LGHNT, CDR2 FRNRAP. Trimming cost V 4 bases and J 0 bases, with 18 bases left between them. The CDR3 extends over 17 amino acids. Using its own MiXCR run on the reads, TCRdb lists one record per CDR3 protein. Among some 800,000 distinct CDR3 sequences, almost 30% were seen once, and the ten largest hold about an eighth. The sample originates from a study of T cell repertoires in cytomegalovirus infection. Study overall: Shared public TCR beta signatures pointed to both CMV infection and a matching HLA type.

The TCR sequence derives from a human donor in good health (CMV status not recorded). Some clones in this sample may be carry-over from other donors' samples. Specimen: cultured CD8+ T cells from PBMCs, collected from culture after CMV antigen stimulation. The V gene is TRBV12-5, the J gene TRBJ1-2, with a possible D match to TRBD1 (5 bases). CDR3 residues: CASGSETDRVSNYGYTF. The CDR3 DNA reads as TGTGCTAGTGGTTCGGAAACTGACAGAGTCTCTAACTATGGCTACACCTTC.